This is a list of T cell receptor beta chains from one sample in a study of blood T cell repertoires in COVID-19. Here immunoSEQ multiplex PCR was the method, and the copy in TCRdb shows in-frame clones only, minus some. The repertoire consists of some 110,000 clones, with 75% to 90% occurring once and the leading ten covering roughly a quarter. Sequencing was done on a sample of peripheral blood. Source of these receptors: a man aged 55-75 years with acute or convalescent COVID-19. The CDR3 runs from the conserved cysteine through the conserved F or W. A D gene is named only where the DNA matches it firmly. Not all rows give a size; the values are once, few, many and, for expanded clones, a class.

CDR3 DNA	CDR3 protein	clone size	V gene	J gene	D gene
TGTGCCAGCTCACCGGGACTAGCGGGCCTCGAGCAGTACTTC	CASSPGLAGLEQYF	.	TRBV18	TRBJ2-7	TRBD2
TGTGCCAGCAGAACCTCGACAGGGGGCGACGCCAATTCACCCCTCCACTTT	CASRTSTGGDANSPLHF	.	TRBV28	TRBJ1-6	TRBD1
TGTGCCAGCAAATTACAGGGGATCAACACTGAAGCTTTCTTT	CASKLQGINTEAFF	.	TRBV25-1	TRBJ1-1	TRBD1
TGTGCCAGCAGCTTGGTGTCAGGGGTTACTGAAGCTTTCTTT	CASSLVSGVTEAFF	once	TRBV5-4	TRBJ1-1	.
TGTGCCAGCAGCTTATCAGCGGGAGGGGTCGCCGGGGAGCTGTTTTTT	CASSLSAGGVAGELFF	.	TRBV7-2	TRBJ2-2	TRBD2
TGTGCCAGCAGTCCCGACCCCGGAGGTGGCAACATTCAGTACTTC	CASSPDPGGGNIQYF	.	TRBV2	TRBJ2-4	.
TGTGCCAGCAGGGGCCAGGCGAATCAGCCCCAGCATTTT	CASRGQANQPQHF	.	TRBV27	TRBJ1-5	.
TGTGCCAGCAGTGAGAGGGGGATGGGACCAGATACGCAGTATTTT	CASSERGMGPDTQYF	once	TRBV25-1	TRBJ2-3	.
TGCTGTGCGATAGATACTGAAGCTTTCTTT	CCAIDTEAFF	.	TRBV29-1	TRBJ1-1	.
TGTGCCACCAGTGATAACAGGGACAGCACAGATACGCAGTATTTT	CATSDNRDSTDTQYF	.	TRBV24-1	TRBJ2-3	.
TGTGCCAGTAGTATGACAGAACCCTATGGCTACACCTTC	CASSMTEPYGYTF	.	TRBV19	TRBJ1-2	.
TGTGCTAGTGGACTTACAGGGATGAATTCACCCCTCCACTTT	CASGLTGMNSPLHF	.	TRBV12-5	TRBJ1-6	.
TGTGCCAGCAGTTTAAAACAGACTATCTATGGCTACACCTTC	CASSLKQTIYGYTF	.	TRBV27	TRBJ1-2	.
TGTGCCAGTACCGTAGACAGGGGGTTGAACACTGAAGCTTTCTTT	CASTVDRGLNTEAFF	.	TRBV19	TRBJ1-1	TRBD1
TGCGCCAGCAGTCGGGACGGGACAGGGGTATCAGATACGCAGTATTTT	CASSRDGTGVSDTQYF	.	TRBV5-1	TRBJ2-3	TRBD1
TGTGCCAGCAGCCGCGGGACTCTCCAAGAGACCCAGTACTTC	CASSRGTLQETQYF	.	TRBV3-1/TRBV3-2	TRBJ2-5	.
TGTGCCAGCAGCCCCGGGACTAGCGGGTTCAATGAGCAGTTCTTC	CASSPGTSGFNEQFF	few	TRBV9	TRBJ2-1	TRBD2
TGTGCCAGCAGCCAAGAACCCTCCTGGCACTACGAGCAGTACTTC	CASSQEPSWHYEQYF	.	TRBV4-2	TRBJ2-7	.
TGTGCCAGTAGGGGGACAGAACTTAATCAGCCCCAGCATTTT	CASRGTELNQPQHF	few	TRBV19	TRBJ1-5	TRBD1
TGTGCCAGCTCCCAGGGACAGCAGAACACTGAAGCTTTCTTT	CASSQGQQNTEAFF	.	TRBV18	TRBJ1-1	TRBD1
TGTGCCAGCTCACCACTTGTTTCTACTGCAACTAATGAAAAACTGTTTTTT	CASSPLVSTATNEKLFF	.	TRBV18	TRBJ1-4	.
TGTGCCAGTAGAGAACAGGGGGACTATGGCTACACCTTC	CASREQGDYGYTF	.	TRBV19	TRBJ1-2	TRBD1
TGCGCCAGCAGCCCCGGACAGGGTTATCAGCCCCAGCATTTT	CASSPGQGYQPQHF	.	TRBV5-1	TRBJ1-5	TRBD1
TGTGCCAGTACTTCAGACAGGGGCTATCAGCCCCAGCATTTT	CASTSDRGYQPQHF	.	TRBV19	TRBJ1-5	TRBD1
TGTGCCAGTAACCCCACAGGGCCTAATTCACCCCTCCACTTT	CASNPTGPNSPLHF	.	TRBV19	TRBJ1-6	.
TGCAGCGTTGACGTGACAGGGTTAGATACGCAGTATTTT	CSVDVTGLDTQYF	once	TRBV29-1	TRBJ2-3	TRBD1
TGTGCCAGTAGTATGCCGGGAGGCGGCACCGGGGAGCTGTTTTTT	CASSMPGGGTGELFF	.	TRBV19	TRBJ2-2	TRBD2
TGTGCCAGCAGCCAGGGGCCAGGGGGCGCCTACAATGAGCAGTTCTTC	CASSQGPGGAYNEQFF	.	TRBV14	TRBJ2-1	TRBD1
TGTGCCATCAGTGAGGTGCGGAGGGCTAGCGGGAGATTAGAGACCCAGTACTTC	CAISEVRRASGRLETQYF	once	TRBV10-3	TRBJ2-5	TRBD2
TGTGCCAGCAGGCTCGAGGGGACAGTTGGTCGACTGTTTTTT	CASRLEGTVGRLFF	.	TRBV6-5	TRBJ1-4	TRBD1
TGCGCCAGCAGCCGGCTTGGGGAGAGTGAAGCTTTCTTT	CASSRLGESEAFF	.	TRBV5-1	TRBJ1-1	.
TGTGCCAGCAGTTTTTCCGACGGCCGCAGGAGGGCTTTCTTT	CASSFSDGRRRAFF	.	TRBV28	TRBJ1-1	.
TGTGCCAGCAGCTTGGGTATTAGCGTCCGACCCGACAATGAGCAGTTCTTC	CASSLGISVRPDNEQFF	.	TRBV11-3	TRBJ2-1	.
TGTGCCAGCAGCTTGGCCGGGACTAGAGAGACCCAGTACTTC	CASSLAGTRETQYF	.	TRBV7-8	TRBJ2-5	TRBD2
TGCGCCAGCACCACAGGCACTAATGAAAAACTGTTTTTT	CASTTGTNEKLFF	.	TRBV5-1	TRBJ1-4	.
TGTGCCAGCAGCCTGGGACAGGTGGGCCACGAGCAGTACTTC	CASSLGQVGHEQYF	once	TRBV7-9	TRBJ2-7	TRBD1
TGTGCCAGCAGCTTGACGCCGGGGGGTATGAACACTGAAGCTTTCTTT	CASSLTPGGMNTEAFF	.	TRBV5-5	TRBJ1-1	.
TGTGCCAGCAGTTTACAGTTCTTAGAGACCCAGTACTTC	CASSLQFLETQYF	.	TRBV27	TRBJ2-5	.
TGTGCCAGTAGTATCTCCAGCAGCGGGACAGATACGCAGTATTTT	CASSISSSGTDTQYF	.	TRBV19	TRBJ2-3	.
TGTGCCAGCTCACCGGGGACTAGCGGGAGGTTGACAGATACGCAGTATTTT	CASSPGTSGRLTDTQYF	once	TRBV18	TRBJ2-3	TRBD2
TGTGCCAGCAGCTTGCCGGGACTAGTAGGTCTGGATGAGCAGTTCTTC	CASSLPGLVGLDEQFF	.	TRBV5-4	TRBJ2-1	TRBD2
TGTGCCAGTAGTATCGGGACAGAGAATTCACCCCTCCACTTT	CASSIGTENSPLHF	.	TRBV19	TRBJ1-6	TRBD1
TGTGCCAGCAGTGTATGGGGAGATCTGTACCAAGAGACCCAGTACTTC	CASSVWGDLYQETQYF	once	TRBV28	TRBJ2-5	.
TGTGCCAGCAGCCAACGGGCAGGGGTCCCCGGGGAGCTGTTTTTT	CASSQRAGVPGELFF	.	TRBV3-1/TRBV3-2	TRBJ2-2	.
TGCGCCAGCATCGCACAAAACACCATATATTTT	CASIAQNTIYF	few	TRBV5-1	TRBJ1-3	.
TGTGCCAGCAGCTTGTGGACAGGGAGCAGCACCGGGGAGCTGTTTTTT	CASSLWTGSSTGELFF	few	TRBV7-9	TRBJ2-2	TRBD1
TGCGCCAGCAGCTTGGTTGGGCGGGCGGAAGAGACCCAGTACTTC	CASSLVGRAEETQYF	.	TRBV5-1	TRBJ2-5	.
TGTGCCAGCAGTCCACTGACAGGAGGAAGCAATCAGCCCCAGCATTTT	CASSPLTGGSNQPQHF	.	TRBV9	TRBJ1-5	.
TGTGCCAGCAGTTCGACAGGGACAGTGCCCCAGCATTTT	CASSSTGTVPQHF	.	TRBV6-5	TRBJ1-5	TRBD1
TGTGCCAGCAGTGGGAGGGTACCTAATGAAAAACTGTTTTTT	CASSGRVPNEKLFF	.	TRBV2	TRBJ1-4	.
TGTGCCAGCAGTTTGGGACAGCCCGAGTATGAAGCTTTCTTT	CASSLGQPEYEAFF	.	TRBV27	TRBJ1-1	TRBD1
TGTGCCAGCGCAGGGGCGTCTGGGGCCAACGTCCTGACTTTC	CASAGASGANVLTF	few	TRBV6-5	TRBJ2-6	.
TGCGCCAGCAGCCCGGACAGGGGGAATCAGCCCCAGCATTTT	CASSPDRGNQPQHF	.	TRBV5-1	TRBJ1-5	TRBD1
TGTGCCAGTAGTACAGGGGGAGAGACCCAGTACTTC	CASSTGGETQYF	.	TRBV3-1/TRBV3-2	TRBJ2-5	TRBD1